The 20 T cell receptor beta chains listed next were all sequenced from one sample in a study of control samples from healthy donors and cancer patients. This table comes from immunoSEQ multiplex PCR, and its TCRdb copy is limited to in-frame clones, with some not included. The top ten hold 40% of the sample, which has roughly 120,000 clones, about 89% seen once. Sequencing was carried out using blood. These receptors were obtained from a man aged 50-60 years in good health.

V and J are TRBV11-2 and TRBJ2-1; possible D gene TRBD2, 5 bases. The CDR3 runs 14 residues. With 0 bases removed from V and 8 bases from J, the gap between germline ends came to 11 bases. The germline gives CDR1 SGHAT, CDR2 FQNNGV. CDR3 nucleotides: TGTGCCAGCAGCTTAGAACGGGGAGAGGATGAGCAGTTCTTC. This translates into CASSLERGEDEQFF.

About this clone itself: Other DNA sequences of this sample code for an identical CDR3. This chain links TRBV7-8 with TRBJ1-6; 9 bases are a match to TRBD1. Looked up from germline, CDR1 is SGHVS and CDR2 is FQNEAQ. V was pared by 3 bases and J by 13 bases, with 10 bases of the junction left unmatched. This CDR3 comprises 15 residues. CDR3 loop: CASSLKGQGCSPLHF. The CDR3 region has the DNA TGTGCCAGCAGCTTGAAGGGACAGGGTTGTTCGCCCCTCCACTTT.

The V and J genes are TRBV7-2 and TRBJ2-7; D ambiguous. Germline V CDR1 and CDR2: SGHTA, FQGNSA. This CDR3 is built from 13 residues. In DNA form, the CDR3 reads TGTGCTACCAGGCAGGTGAACTCCTACGAGCAGTACTTC. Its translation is CATRQVNSYEQYF. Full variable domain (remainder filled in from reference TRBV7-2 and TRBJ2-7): GAGVSQSPSNKVTEKGKDVELRCDPISGHTALYWYRQSLGQGLEFLIYFQGNSAPDKSGLPSDRFSAERTGGSVSTLTIQRTQQEDSAVYLCATRQVNSYEQYFGPGTRLTVT.

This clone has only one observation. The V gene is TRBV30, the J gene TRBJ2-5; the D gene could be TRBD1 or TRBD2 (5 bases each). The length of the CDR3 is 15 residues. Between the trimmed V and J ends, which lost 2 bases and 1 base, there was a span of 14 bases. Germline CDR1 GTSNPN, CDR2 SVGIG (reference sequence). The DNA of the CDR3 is TGTGCCTGGAGTCAGGCAGGGACCCTCCAAGAGACCCAGTACTTC. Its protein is CAWSQAGTLQETQYF.

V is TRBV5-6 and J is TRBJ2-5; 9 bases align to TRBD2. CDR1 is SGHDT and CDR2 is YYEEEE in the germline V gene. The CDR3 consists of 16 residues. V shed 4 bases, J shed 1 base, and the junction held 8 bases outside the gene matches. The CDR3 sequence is CASSPRTSAVQETQYF. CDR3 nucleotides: TGTGCCAGCAGCCCGCGGACTAGCGCCGTCCAAGAGACCCAGTACTTC.

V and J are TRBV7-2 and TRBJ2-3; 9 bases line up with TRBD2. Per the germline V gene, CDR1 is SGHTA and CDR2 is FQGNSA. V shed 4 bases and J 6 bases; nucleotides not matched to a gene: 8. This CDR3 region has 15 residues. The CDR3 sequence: CASSSLAGARDTQYF. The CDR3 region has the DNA TGTGCCAGCAGCTCCTTAGCGGGGGCGAGGGATACGCAGTATTTT.

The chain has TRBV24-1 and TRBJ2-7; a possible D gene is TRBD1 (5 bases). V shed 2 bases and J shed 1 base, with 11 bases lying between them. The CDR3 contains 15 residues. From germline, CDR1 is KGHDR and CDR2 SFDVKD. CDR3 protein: CATSDSQGSSYEQYF. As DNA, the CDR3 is TGTGCCACCAGTGATTCTCAGGGTAGTTCCTACGAGCAGTACTTC.

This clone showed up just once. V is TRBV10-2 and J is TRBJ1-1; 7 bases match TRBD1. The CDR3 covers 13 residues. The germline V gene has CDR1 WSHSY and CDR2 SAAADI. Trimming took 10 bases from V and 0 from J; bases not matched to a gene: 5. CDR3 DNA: TGCGCCACCAGGGGGGGCGTGAACACTGAAGCTTTCTTT. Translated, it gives CATRGGVNTEAFF.

The CDR3 nucleotides are TGTGCCAGCAGCGTCAGTCACCAAGAGACCCAGTACTTC. Its translation is CASSVSHQETQYF. The chain links TRBV9 to TRBJ2-5, with D hard to call. Germline loops: CDR1 SGDLS, CDR2 YYNGEE. Trimming shortened V by 2 bases and J by 0 bases, and 5 bases separated the two germline ends. The length of the CDR3 is 13 residues.

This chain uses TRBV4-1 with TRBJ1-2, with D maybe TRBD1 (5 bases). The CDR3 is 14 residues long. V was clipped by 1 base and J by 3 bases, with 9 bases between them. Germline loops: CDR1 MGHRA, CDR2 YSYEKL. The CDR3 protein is CASSQGDGDYGYTF. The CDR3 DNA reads TGCGCCAGCAGCCAAGGGGACGGCGACTATGGCTACACCTTC.

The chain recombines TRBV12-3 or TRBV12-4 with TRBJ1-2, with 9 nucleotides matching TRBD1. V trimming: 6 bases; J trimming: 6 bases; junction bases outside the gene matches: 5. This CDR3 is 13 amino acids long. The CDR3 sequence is CASSLTGGNGYTF. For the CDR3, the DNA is TGTGCCAGCAGCCTCACAGGGGGCAATGGCTACACCTTC.

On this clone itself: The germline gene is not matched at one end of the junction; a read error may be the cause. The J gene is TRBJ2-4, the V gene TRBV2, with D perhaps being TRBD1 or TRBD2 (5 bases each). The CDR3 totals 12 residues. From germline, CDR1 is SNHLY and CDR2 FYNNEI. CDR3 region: CASTARGVQGWF. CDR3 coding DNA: TGTGCCAGCACGGCTCGAGGGGTCCAAGGGTGGTTC.

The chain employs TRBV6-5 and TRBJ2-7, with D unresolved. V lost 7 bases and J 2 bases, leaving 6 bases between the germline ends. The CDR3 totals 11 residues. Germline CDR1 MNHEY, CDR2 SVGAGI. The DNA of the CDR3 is TGTGCCAGCACCCGACCCTACGAGCAGTACTTC. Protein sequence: CASTRPYEQYF.

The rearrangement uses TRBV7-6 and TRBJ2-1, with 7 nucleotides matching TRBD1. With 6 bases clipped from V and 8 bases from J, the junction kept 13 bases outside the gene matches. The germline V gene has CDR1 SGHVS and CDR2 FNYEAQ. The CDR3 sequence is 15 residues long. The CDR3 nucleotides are TGTGCCAGCAGAGACAGGGAAGGCCCTGGAGATGAGCAGTTCTTC. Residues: CASRDREGPGDEQFF.

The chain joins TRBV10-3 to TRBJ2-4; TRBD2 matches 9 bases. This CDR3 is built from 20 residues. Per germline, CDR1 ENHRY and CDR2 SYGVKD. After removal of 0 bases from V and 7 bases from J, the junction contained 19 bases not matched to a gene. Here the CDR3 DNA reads TGTGCCATCAGTGAGTCGAGCTTGCGGGGGGGCGTTAGGCCAAGGAACATTCAGTACTTC. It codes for CAISESSLRGGVRPRNIQYF.

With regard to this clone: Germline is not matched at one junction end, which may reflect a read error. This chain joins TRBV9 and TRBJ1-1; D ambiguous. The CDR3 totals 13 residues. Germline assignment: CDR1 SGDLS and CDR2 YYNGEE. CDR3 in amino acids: CASSVEVNIEAFF. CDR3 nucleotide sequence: TGTGCCAGCAGCGTAGAAGTGAACATTGAAGCTTTCTTT.

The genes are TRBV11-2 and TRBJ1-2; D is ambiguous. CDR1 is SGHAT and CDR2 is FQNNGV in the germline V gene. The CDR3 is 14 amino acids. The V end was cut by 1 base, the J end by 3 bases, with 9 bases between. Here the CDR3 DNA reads TGTGCCAGCAGCTTAGGTAAAAAGGACTATGGCTACACCTTC. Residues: CASSLGKKDYGYTF.

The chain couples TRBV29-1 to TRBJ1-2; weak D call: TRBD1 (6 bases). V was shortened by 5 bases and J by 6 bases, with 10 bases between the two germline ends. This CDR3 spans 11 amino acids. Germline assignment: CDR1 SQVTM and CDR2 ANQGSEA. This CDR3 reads CSVTGIDGYTF. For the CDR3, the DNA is TGCAGCGTTACAGGGATAGATGGCTACACCTTC.

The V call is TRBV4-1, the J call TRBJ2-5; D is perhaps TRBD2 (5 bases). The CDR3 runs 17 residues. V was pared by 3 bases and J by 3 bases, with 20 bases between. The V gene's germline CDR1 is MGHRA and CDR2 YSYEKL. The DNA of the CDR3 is TGCGCCAGCAGCCAGGGTCCGACCCGTGGGCGGGAAGAGACCCAGTACTTC. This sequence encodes CASSQGPTRGREETQYF.

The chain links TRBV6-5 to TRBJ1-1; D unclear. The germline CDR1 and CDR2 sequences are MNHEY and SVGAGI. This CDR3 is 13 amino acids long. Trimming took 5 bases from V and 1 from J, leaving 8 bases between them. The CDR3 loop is CASSPNRNTEAFF. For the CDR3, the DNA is TGTGCCAGCAGTCCCAACCGGAACACTGAAGCTTTCTTT.